This paragraph reports one TCR beta chain. As yet, its antigen is unknown. TCRdb keeps only in-frame clones here, not all; method: immunoSEQ multiplex PCR. The repertoire holds some 130,000 clones, with 90% as singletons. This entry belongs to a study of T cell responses to AZD1222 COVID-19 vaccine. The study, taken as a whole, reports: Recipients of two AZD1222 doses showed rising Spike-specific TCR breadth and depth. Spike regions recognized by vaccine-associated CD4 TCRs spanned the protein, led by 160-218 and 743-854. There were mostly white British donors and more females than males, and clonal diversity was possibly underestimated. Sampled repertoires all dated from after the peak T cell response.

The CDR3 spans 10 residues. V lost 9 bases, J lost 6 bases, and 8 bases lay in between. The chain joins TRBV12-3 or TRBV12-4 to TRBJ1-2; D is ambiguous. The sequencing used peripheral blood, collected on day 0 of AZD1222 vaccination. This clonotype was obtained from an adult in good health. The CDR3: CASGGNGYTF. The CDR3 bases are TGTGCCAGTGGTGGGAATGGCTACACCTTC.